This TCR beta chain stems from a study of blood T cell repertoires in COVID-19. Turning to the study itself: Specimens from acute and convalescent COVID-19 originated in the United States, Italy and Spain. From T cells, B-cell-depleted T cells, or PBMCs came the material, which was cDNA or gDNA.

Germline-derived CDR1 and CDR2 are SEHNR and FQNEAQ (reference sequence). The CDR3 length is 18 residues. V lost 5 bases and J lost 4; bases outside the gene matches: 13. Study processing details: Estimation of nucleated cell counts relied on the amplification of reference gene primers. The repertoire was sequenced with immunoSEQ multiplex PCR; TCRdb's copy has only in-frame clones and lacks some. V, J and clone size derive from that table, while D and trimming were established from the DNA sequence. This sample yields around 220,000 clones, of which roughly nine tenths are seen a single time; roughly 2.4% belongs to the top ten.

The source is a woman in her fifties or sixties with acute or convalescent COVID-19. Sequenced material: peripheral blood. The genes are TRBV7-9 and TRBJ2-3; TRBD2 agrees at 12 bases. The CDR3 bases are TGTGCCAGCAGCCCCAGTTGGGCTAGCGGGGGGGTGTCAGATACGCAGTATTTT. Encoded protein: CASSPSWASGGVSDTQYF. The whole variable domain, filled in from reference TRBV7-9 and TRBJ2-3, reads DTGVSQNPRHKITKRGQNVTFRCDPISEHNRLYWYRQTLGQGPEFLTYFQNEAQLEKSRLLSDRFSAERPKGSFSTLEIQRTEQGDSAMYLCASSPSWASGGVSDTQYFGPGTRLTVL.